This T cell receptor (beta chain) was recovered during a study of blood T cell repertoires in COVID-19. Turning to the study itself: Donors in the United States, Italy and Spain gave samples during acute or convalescent COVID-19. T cells, B-cell-depleted T cells, or PBMCs provided the cDNA or gDNA that served as material.

Authors' methods: Reference gene primer amplification yielded estimated nucleated cell counts. Assay used: immunoSEQ multiplex PCR; TCRdb lists only in-frame clones, some missing. V, J and clone size reflect that table, while D and trimming were determined from the DNA. The data contain about 100,000 clones, more than 65% of them singletons. With V trimmed by 2 bases and J by 6 bases, 14 bases remained unmatched. CDR3 length equals 17 residues. Germline CDR1 SQVTM, CDR2 ANQGSEA. The clonotype comes from a woman in her 70s with acute or convalescent COVID-19. The rearrangement joins TRBV29-1 to TRBJ2-1; 9 positions match TRBD2. The specimen sequenced was peripheral blood. CDR3 DNA sequence: TGCAGCGTTGAAACGGCTCGGGCGGGGGGGCTCCTCAATGAGCAGTTCTTC. Protein: CSVETARAGGLLNEQFF.